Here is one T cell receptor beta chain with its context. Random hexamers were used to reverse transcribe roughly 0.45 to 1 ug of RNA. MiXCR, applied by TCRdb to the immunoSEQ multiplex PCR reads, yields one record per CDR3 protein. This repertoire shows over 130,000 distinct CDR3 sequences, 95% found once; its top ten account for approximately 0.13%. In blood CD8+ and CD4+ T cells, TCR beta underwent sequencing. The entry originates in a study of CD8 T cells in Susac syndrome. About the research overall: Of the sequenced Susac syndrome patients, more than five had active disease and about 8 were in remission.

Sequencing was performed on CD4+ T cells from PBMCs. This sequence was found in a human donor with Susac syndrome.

CDR3 sequence: CSIAKSNTEAFF. In DNA form, the CDR3 reads TGCAGTATTGCGAAGAGTAACACTGAAGCTTTCTTT. The rearrangement uses TRBV20-1 and TRBJ1-1; unclear D gene. Germline assignment: CDR1 DFQATT and CDR2 SNEGSKA (reference sequence). Trimming shortened V by 8 bases and J by 2 bases, and 12 bases separated the two germline ends. CDR3 length: 12 residues.